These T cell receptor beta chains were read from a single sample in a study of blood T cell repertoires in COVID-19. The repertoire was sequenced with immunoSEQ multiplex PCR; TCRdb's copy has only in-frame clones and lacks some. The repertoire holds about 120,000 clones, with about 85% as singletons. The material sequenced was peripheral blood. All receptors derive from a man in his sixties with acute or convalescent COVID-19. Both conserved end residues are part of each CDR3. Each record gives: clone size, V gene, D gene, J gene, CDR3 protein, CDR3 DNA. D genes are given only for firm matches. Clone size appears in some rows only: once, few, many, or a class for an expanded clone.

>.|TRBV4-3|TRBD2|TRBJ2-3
CASSTDSGRSTDTQYF
TGCGCCAGCAGCACAGATAGCGGGAGGAGTACAGATACGCAGTATTTT
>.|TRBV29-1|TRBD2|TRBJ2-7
CSVGGEAEQYF
TGCAGCGTGGGGGGGGAGGCCGAGCAGTACTTC
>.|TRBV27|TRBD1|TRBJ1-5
CASSPGGWQPQHF
TGTGCCAGCAGTCCAGGGGGCTGGCAGCCCCAGCATTTT
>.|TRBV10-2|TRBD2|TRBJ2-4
CASSDRTSGVAKNIQYF
TGCGCCAGCAGTGACCGGACTAGCGGAGTAGCCAAAAACATTCAGTACTTC
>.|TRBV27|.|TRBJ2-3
CASSLGGAADTQYF
TGTGCCAGCAGTTTGGGGGGAGCAGCAGATACGCAGTATTTT
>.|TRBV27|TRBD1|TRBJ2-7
CASSSGQGAPLGYEQYF
TGTGCCAGCAGTTCTGGGCAGGGGGCTCCACTGGGATACGAGCAGTACTTC
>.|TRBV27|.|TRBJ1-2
CASSFSGRAVGYTF
TGTGCCAGCAGTTTCTCCGGGAGGGCCGTCGGCTACACCTTC
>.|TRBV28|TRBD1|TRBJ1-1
CASSLSWTGDRATEAFF
TGTGCCAGCAGTTTATCCTGGACAGGGGACCGGGCCACTGAAGCTTTCTTT
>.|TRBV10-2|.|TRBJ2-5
CASSERVPRMGTQYF
TGCGCCAGCAGTGAGCGGGTCCCTCGGATGGGGACCCAGTACTTC
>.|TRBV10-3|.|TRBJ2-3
CAAGFSGRTDTQYF
TGTGCCGCGGGTTTTAGCGGTAGGACAGATACGCAGTATTTT
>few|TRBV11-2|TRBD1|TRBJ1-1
CASTPGQTNTEAFF
TGTGCCAGCACCCCGGGACAGACGAACACTGAAGCTTTCTTT
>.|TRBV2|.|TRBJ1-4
CASSVQINLEKLFF
TGTGCCAGCAGTGTACAGATAAATCTTGAAAAACTGTTTTTT
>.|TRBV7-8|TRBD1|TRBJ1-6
CASSLGQGGSNSPLHF
TGTGCCAGCAGCTTAGGACAGGGAGGCTCTAATTCACCCCTCCACTTT
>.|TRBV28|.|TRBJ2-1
CASRVLSGAGLSNEQFF
TGTGCCAGCAGAGTCCTATCAGGGGCAGGCCTTAGCAATGAGCAGTTCTTC
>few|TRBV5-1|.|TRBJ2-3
CASSTQVGGSTDTQYF
TGCGCCAGCAGCACCCAGGTTGGCGGGAGCACAGATACGCAGTATTTT
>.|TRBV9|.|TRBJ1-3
CASSVGGESGNTIYF
TGTGCCAGCAGCGTAGGGGGGGAATCCGGAAACACCATATATTTT
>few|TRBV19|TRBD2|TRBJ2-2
CASTLNSGGRPTGELFF
TGTGCCAGTACCTTAAATAGTGGCGGGAGACCCACCGGGGAGCTGTTTTTT
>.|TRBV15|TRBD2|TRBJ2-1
CATSREGLANNEQFF
TGTGCCACCAGCAGAGAGGGACTAGCTAACAATGAGCAGTTCTTC
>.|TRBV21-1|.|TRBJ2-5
CASRLGKTGCQETQYF
TGTGCCAGCAGGCTGGGGAAAACAGGTTGTCAAGAGACCCAGTACTTC
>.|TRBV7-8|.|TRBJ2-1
CASSLVSWSSYNEQFF
TGTGCCAGCAGCTTAGTAAGCTGGAGCTCCTACAATGAGCAGTTCTTC
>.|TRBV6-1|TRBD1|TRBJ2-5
CASSETGQPEETQYF
TGTGCCAGCAGTGAGACGGGACAGCCAGAAGAGACCCAGTACTTC
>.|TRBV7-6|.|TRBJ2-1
CASSYGDYNEQFF
TGTGCCAGCAGCTACGGAGACTACAATGAGCAGTTCTTC
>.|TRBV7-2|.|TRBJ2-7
CASSLVLGAQYF
TGTGCCAGCAGCTTAGTATTGGGGGCCCAGTACTTC
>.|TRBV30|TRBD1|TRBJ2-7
CAWSPIGTASYEQYF
TGTGCCTGGAGTCCCATCGGGACAGCCAGCTACGAGCAGTACTTC
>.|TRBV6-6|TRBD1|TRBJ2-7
CASTLTGGHEQYF
TGTGCCAGCACCTTGACAGGGGGGCACGAGCAGTACTTC
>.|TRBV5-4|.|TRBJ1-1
CASSAQGVVTEAFF
TGTGCCAGCAGCGCTCAGGGTGTGGTGACTGAAGCTTTCTTT
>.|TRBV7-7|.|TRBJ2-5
CASSPPGQTRMGTQYF
TGTGCCAGCAGCCCCCCTGGACAGACAAGAATGGGGACCCAGTACTTC
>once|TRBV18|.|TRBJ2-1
CASSPMAADNEQFF
TGTGCCAGCTCACCAATGGCGGCCGACAATGAGCAGTTCTTC